One and the same sample provided the 31 T cell receptor beta chains below, sequenced in a study of shared clonotypes between healthy human individuals. Assay used: immunoSEQ multiplex PCR; TCRdb lists only in-frame clones, some missing. The sample holds more than 2,000,000 clones, approximately 95% seen once. The specimen sequenced was naive CD4+ T cells from PBMCs. Noted subset: CD45RA+ positively selected. These receptors all come from a man aged 18-30 years in good health. Some clones in this sample may be carry-over from other donors' samples.

The chain couples TRBV10-3 to TRBJ2-2; 7 bases line up with TRBD2. The CDR3 is 15 residues long. Germline V gene lookup returns CDR1 ENHRY and CDR2 SYGVKD. J gave up 2 bases and V 6 bases, and 6 bases lay outside the gene matches. The CDR3 spells CAIRGDYLNTGELFF. The CDR3 DNA reads as TGTGCCATCAGAGGGGACTACCTAAACACCGGGGAGCTGTTTTTT.

The chain couples TRBV4-1 to TRBJ1-4; the match to TRBD1 covers 7 bases. The CDR3 has 13 residues. The V segment lost 4 bases and the J segment 8 bases; nucleotides outside the gene matches: 4. The V gene's germline CDR1 is MGHRA and CDR2 YSYEKL. In DNA, the CDR3 is TGCGCCAGCAGCCCGACAGGGAAGGAAAAACTGTTTTTT. It specifies CASSPTGKEKLFF.

The rearrangement uses TRBV29-1 and TRBJ2-7, with TRBD1 matching over 11 bases. V lost 7 bases and J lost 4; bases outside the gene matches: 6. CDR1 and CDR2 from the germline V gene are SQVTM and ANQGSEA. The CDR3 contains 13 residues. Written as DNA, the CDR3 is TGCAGCGCCCGGACAGGGGGCTTTTACGAGCAGTACTTC. It translates to CSARTGGFYEQYF.

The chain joins TRBV27 to TRBJ2-7; D is unclear. The V and J ends lost 5 bases and 2 bases respectively, with 16 bases between them. This CDR3 contains 15 residues. The germline gives CDR1 MNHEY, CDR2 SMNVEV (reference sequence). The CDR3, as DNA: TGTGCCAGCAGTCAGCGCCCCCGAGGACCCTACGAGCAGTACTTC. Translating gives CASSQRPRGPYEQYF.

This clone was detected only once. The chain is built from TRBV6-1 and TRBJ1-2; 7 positions agree with TRBD1. Trimming at V came to 7 bases and at J to 0 bases, leaving 8 bases not matched to a gene. The CDR3 covers 15 residues. Germline assignment: CDR1 MNHNS and CDR2 SASEGT. The CDR3 reads CASTQDRRANYGYTF. CDR3 in DNA: TGTGCCAGCACTCAGGACAGGAGAGCTAACTATGGCTACACCTTC.

The chain is built from TRBV6-1 and TRBJ2-5, with TRBD2 identical over 14 bases. CDR1 is MNHNS and CDR2 is SASEGT in the germline V gene. CDR3 length equals 16 residues. Trimming removed 4 bases from V and 5 bases from J; junction bases left unmatched: 6. CDR3: CASSVTSGRAGETQYF. The CDR3 coding sequence is TGTGCCAGCAGTGTGACTAGCGGGAGGGCCGGGGAGACCCAGTACTTC.

The chain couples TRBV5-4 to TRBJ1-3; the match to TRBD1 covers 8 bases. After removal of 4 bases from V and 11 bases from J, the junction contained 14 bases not matched to a gene. This CDR3 comprises 15 residues. CDR1 and CDR2 from the germline V gene are SGHNT and YYREEE (reference sequence). Here the CDR3 DNA reads TGTGCCAGCAGCCCACAGGGGGGAAAGGTTAATGCCATATATTTT. It codes for CASSPQGGKVNAIYF.

The rearrangement uses TRBV2 and TRBJ1-2; 11 nucleotides align to TRBD1. The germline CDR1 and CDR2 sequences are SNHLY and FYNNEI. The CDR3 is 14 amino acids. V shed 6 bases, J shed 8 bases, and the junction held 8 bases outside the gene matches. As DNA, the CDR3 is TGTGCCAGCAGCCCGGACAGGGGGCGTAAAGGCTACACCTTC. Residues: CASSPDRGRKGYTF.

The chain couples TRBV5-1 to TRBJ1-3, with D perhaps matching TRBD1 (6 bases). With 6 bases removed from V and 3 bases from J, the gap between germline ends came to 25 bases. CDR3 length: 18 amino acids. Germline values: CDR1 SGHRS, CDR2 YFSETQ. The CDR3 sequence: CASTGGQTAGNYGNTIYF. The CDR3 DNA follows: TGCGCCAGCACGGGGGGCCAGACCGCTGGGAATTATGGAAACACCATATATTTT.

Only one count was recorded for this clone. The chain combines TRBV19 with TRBJ2-3, with TRBD1 matching 7 bases. Germline V gene lookup returns CDR1 LNHDA and CDR2 SQIVND (reference sequence). The CDR3 loop spans 16 amino acids. Trimming at V came to 1 base and at J to 0 bases, leaving 4 bases not matched to a gene. CDR3 DNA: TGTGCCAGTAGTATAGGGACAGGAGTAAGCACAGATACGCAGTATTTT. Translated, it gives CASSIGTGVSTDTQYF.

V gene TRBV28 combines with J gene TRBJ2-2, with 11 nucleotides matching TRBD2. The germline CDR1 and CDR2 sequences are MDHEN and SYDVKM. The CDR3 sequence is 17 residues long. V shed 6 bases, J shed 2 bases, and the junction held 8 bases outside the gene matches. Here the CDR3 DNA reads TGTGCCAGCAGCCCCGGACTAGCGGGTATAAACACCGGGGAGCTGTTTTTT. It encodes CASSPGLAGINTGELFF.

This chain links TRBV7-8 with TRBJ2-7; 11 bases fit TRBD2. Germline V CDR1 and CDR2: SGHVS, FQNEAQ. The CDR3 loop spans 16 amino acids. V was pared by 2 bases and J by 5 bases, with 8 bases of the junction left unmatched. The CDR3 DNA sequence: TGTGCCAGCAGCTTACGCCGACTAGCGGGACTTAACGAGCAGTACTTC. Residues: CASSLRRLAGLNEQYF.

The V gene is TRBV5-1, the J gene TRBJ1-1, with no clear D. Per germline, CDR1 SGHRS and CDR2 YFSETQ. The CDR3 runs 13 residues. V lost 4 bases and J 2 bases, leaving 9 bases between the germline ends. This CDR3 reads CASSPERNTEAFF. CDR3 DNA: TGCGCCAGCAGCCCCGAACGAAACACTGAAGCTTTCTTT.

Concerning this clone itself: Distinct nucleotide sequences in the sample also encode this CDR3. The chain recombines TRBV7-2 with TRBJ2-5; no clear D gene. The CDR3 length is 13 residues. The V and J ends lost 3 bases and 2 bases respectively, with 7 bases between them. Germline CDR1 and CDR2: SGHTA and FQGNSA. CDR3 loop: CASSLIPQETQYF. The DNA for the CDR3 is TGTGCCAGCAGCTTGATACCGCAAGAGACCCAGTACTTC.

V is TRBV27 and J is TRBJ2-2; D possibly corresponds to TRBD2 (5 bases). Per germline, CDR1 MNHEY and CDR2 SMNVEV (reference sequence). V was shortened by 5 bases and J by 4 bases, with 11 bases between the two germline ends. The CDR3 contains 14 residues. CDR3 sequence (DNA): TGTGCCAGCAGTACCCGGACTTTCACCGGGGAGCTGTTTTTT. Amino acids: CASSTRTFTGELFF.

This chain joins TRBV11-2 and TRBJ2-2; tentative D call: TRBD1 (6 bases). Trimming removed 5 bases at V and 6 bases at J, with 16 bases between. The CDR3 extends over 15 amino acids. Germline V gene data show CDR1 as SGHAT and CDR2 as FQNNGV. This CDR3 reads CASSNRDTVPGELFF. For the CDR3, the DNA is TGTGCCAGCAGCAACCGGGACACGGTCCCCGGGGAGCTGTTTTTT. The full variable domain, completed using reference TRBV11-2 and TRBJ2-2, is EAGVAQSPRYKIIEKRQSVAFWCNPISGHATLYWYQQILGQGPKLLIQFQNNGVVDDSQLPKDRFSAERLKGVDSTLKIQPAKLEDSAVYLCASSNRDTVPGELFFGEGSRLTVL.

About this clone: The same CDR3 also results from other DNA sequences found in this sample. CDR3 protein: CASSLSPGLGGYTF. The CDR3 DNA reads as TGTGCCAGCAGTTTATCCCCGGGTCTCGGGGGCTACACCTTC. The chain is built from TRBV27 and TRBJ1-2; D remains unclear. Germline lookup yields CDR1 MNHEY and CDR2 SMNVEV (reference sequence). Trimming cost V 0 bases and J 8 bases, with 13 bases left between them. This CDR3 spans 14 amino acids.

The chain carries TRBV9 and TRBJ2-3, with 12 bases that match TRBD2. Germline CDR1 reads SGDLS; CDR2 reads YYNGEE. V trimming: 4 bases; J trimming: 0 bases; junction bases outside the gene matches: 12. The CDR3 contains 19 residues. CDR3 nucleotides: TGTGCCAGCAGCCCAACTAGCGGGAGGCAACGAATTAGCACAGATACGCAGTATTTT. This sequence encodes CASSPTSGRQRISTDTQYF.

Here the CDR3 DNA reads TGTGCCAGCAGCTCCGTTGGATTTGGCTACACCTTC. Translation gives CASSSVGFGYTF. V and J are TRBV5-5 and TRBJ1-2; D ambiguous. Per germline, CDR1 SGHKS and CDR2 YYEKEE (reference sequence). The CDR3 has 12 amino acids. V dropped 3 bases and J dropped 7 bases, with 10 bases sitting between them. The variable domain in full, completed from reference TRBV5-5 and TRBJ1-2, reads DAGVTQSPTHLIKTRGQQVTLRCSPISGHKSVSWYQQVLGQGPQFIFQYYEKEERGRGNFPDRFSARQFPNYSSELNVNALLLGDSALYLCASSSVGFGYTFGSGTRLTVV.

In the case of this clone: Other nucleotide sequences in the sample specify the same CDR3. The chain joins TRBV5-1 to TRBJ1-4, with D maybe TRBD1 (6 bases). Trimming took off 0 bases at V and 1 base at J, with 7 bases between the two ends. This CDR3 has 15 residues. The germline V gene encodes CDR1 SGHRS and CDR2 YFSETQ. In nucleotides, the CDR3 is TGCGCCAGCAGCTTGGGAGGGGGAACTAATGAAAAACTGTTTTTT. Amino acids: CASSLGGGTNEKLFF.

The V gene is TRBV30, the J gene TRBJ1-3; D unresolved. Germline V gene lookup returns CDR1 GTSNPN and CDR2 SVGIG (reference sequence). This CDR3 contains 12 residues. V dropped 6 bases and J dropped 2 bases, with 8 bases sitting between them. The CDR3 nucleotides are TGTGCCTGCCACAGTACTGGAAACACCATATATTTT. Residues: CACHSTGNTIYF.

V is TRBV18 and J is TRBJ2-3; D is unresolved. This CDR3 is 14 amino acids long. The germline V gene encodes CDR1 KGHSH and CDR2 LQKENI. Between the trimmed V and J ends, which lost 0 bases and 2 bases, there was a span of 6 bases. CDR3 coding DNA: TGTGCCAGCTCACCACCGGTGAACACAGATACGCAGTATTTT. This encodes CASSPPVNTDTQYF.

This chain links TRBV6-1 with TRBJ1-1; 7 bases align to TRBD1. The germline V gene has CDR1 MNHNS and CDR2 SASEGT. V lost 4 bases, J lost 4 bases, and 21 bases stayed unmatched. The CDR3 loop spans 19 amino acids. The CDR3 nucleotides read TGTGCCAGCAGTGTAGGGGTCGGACAGGTGGTAAGGGGGAGCACTGAAGCTTTCTTT. The encoded protein is CASSVGVGQVVRGSTEAFF.

Notes on this clone: The sample carries other DNA sequences with the same CDR3. CDR3 in amino acids: CASSLAGEQYF. In DNA form, the CDR3 reads TGTGCCAGCAGCTTGGCGGGCGAGCAGTACTTC. This chain joins TRBV5-6 and TRBJ2-7; no clear D. This CDR3 region has 11 residues. The V end was cut by 0 bases, the J end by 6 bases, with 4 bases between. From germline, CDR1 is SGHDT and CDR2 YYEEEE.

In this sample, this clone turned up a few times. Within the sample, other DNA sequences also encode this same CDR3. This chain links TRBV6-6 with TRBJ1-1; a weak D match, TRBD1 (5 bases). CDR1 and CDR2 from the germline V gene are MNHNY and SVGAGI (reference sequence). Trimming pared 0 bases from V and 8 bases from J, leaving 10 bases between. There are 13 residues in the CDR3. The CDR3 here is CASSYSRGTEAFF. In DNA, the CDR3 is TGTGCCAGCAGTTACTCGAGGGGAACCGAAGCTTTCTTT.

This rearrangement joins TRBV2 to TRBJ1-6; 8 nucleotides align to TRBD1. This CDR3 is built from 13 residues. The V gene's germline CDR1 is SNHLY and CDR2 FYNNEI. Trimming cost V 8 bases and J 7 bases; bases outside gene matches: 4. DNA of the CDR3: TGTGCCAGCGGGGGACAGGAGAATTCACCCCTCCACTTT. Translating gives CASGGQENSPLHF.

Written as DNA, the CDR3 is TGTGCCAGCAGCCCCACTGGAAGCACAGATACGCAGTATTTT. It encodes CASSPTGSTDTQYF. V usage is TRBV9 and J usage is TRBJ2-3; D not certain. The CDR3 totals 14 residues. CDR1 is SGDLS and CDR2 is YYNGEE in the germline V gene. V lost 4 bases and J 0 bases, leaving 9 bases between the germline ends.

The chain joins TRBV28 to TRBJ2-7, with 7 bases lining up with TRBD2. The V segment lost 6 bases and the J segment 3 bases; nucleotides outside the gene matches: 11. There are 15 residues in the CDR3. Germline-derived CDR1 and CDR2 are MDHEN and SYDVKM. The CDR3 is CASRPSTSVIYEQYF. The CDR3 DNA reads TGTGCCAGCAGGCCCTCAACTAGCGTCATCTACGAGCAGTACTTC.

The chain links TRBV27 to TRBJ1-1, with unresolved D. V was pared by 4 bases and J by 5 bases, with 14 bases between. Germline lookup yields CDR1 MNHEY and CDR2 SMNVEV (reference sequence). The CDR3 contains 14 residues. This CDR3 reads CASSSGVGRTEAFF. Written as DNA, the CDR3 is TGTGCCAGCAGTTCCGGGGTAGGGAGGACTGAAGCTTTCTTT.

The chain joins TRBV7-9 to TRBJ1-4; D ambiguous. The CDR3 sequence is 16 residues long. V dropped 0 bases and J dropped 0 bases, with 8 bases sitting between them. Germline CDR1 reads SEHNR; CDR2 reads FQNEAQ (reference sequence). As DNA, the CDR3 is TGTGCCAGCAGCTTAGCGGACGTCGCAACTAATGAAAAACTGTTTTTT. It is translated as CASSLADVATNEKLFF. Supplemented by reference TRBV7-9 and TRBJ1-4, the full variable domain reads DTGVSQNPRHKITKRGQNVTFRCDPISEHNRLYWYRQTLGQGPEFLTYFQNEAQLEKSRLLSDRFSAERPKGSFSTLEIQRTEQGDSAMYLCASSLADVATNEKLFFGSGTQLSVL.

This chain joins TRBV5-1 and TRBJ2-7; TRBD2 might be the D (6 bases). This CDR3 contains 15 residues. Trimming stripped 4 bases from V and 4 bases from J, with 18 bases between. CDR1 is SGHRS, CDR2 YFSETQ, per germline. CDR3 coding DNA: TGCGCCAGCAGCCCGATGGGAGGCCCCTCTTACGAGCAGTACTTC. Amino acids: CASSPMGGPSYEQYF.